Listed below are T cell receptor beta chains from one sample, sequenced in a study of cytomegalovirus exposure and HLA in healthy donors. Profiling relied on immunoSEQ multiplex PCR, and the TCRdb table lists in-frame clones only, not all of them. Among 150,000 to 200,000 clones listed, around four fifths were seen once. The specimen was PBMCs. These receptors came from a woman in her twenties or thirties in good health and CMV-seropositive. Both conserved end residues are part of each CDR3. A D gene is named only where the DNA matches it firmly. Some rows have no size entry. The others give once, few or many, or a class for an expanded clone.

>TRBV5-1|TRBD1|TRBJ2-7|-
CASSSGQGGKYF
TGCGCCAGCAGCTCTGGACAGGGGGGGAAGTACTTC
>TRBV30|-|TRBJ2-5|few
CAWSPGRETQYF
TGTGCCTGGAGCCCAGGGCGAGAGACCCAGTACTTC
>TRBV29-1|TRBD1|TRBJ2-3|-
CSVRNPTGSTDTQYF
TGCAGCGTCCGAAACCCGACAGGGAGCACAGATACGCAGTATTTT
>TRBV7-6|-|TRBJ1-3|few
CASSSGTASGNTIYF
TGTGCCAGCAGCTCTGGGACTGCCTCTGGAAACACCATATATTTT
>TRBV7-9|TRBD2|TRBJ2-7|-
CASSPRTSGAYEQYF
TGTGCCAGCAGCCCACGGACTAGCGGAGCCTACGAGCAGTACTTC
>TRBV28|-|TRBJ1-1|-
CASNTGSTEAFF
TGTGCCAGCAATACAGGGTCCACTGAAGCTTTCTTT
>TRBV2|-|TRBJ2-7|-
CASSESREEPYEQYF
TGTGCCAGCAGTGAATCCAGGGAAGAGCCCTACGAGCAGTACTTC
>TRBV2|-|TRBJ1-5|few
CASSPLQQGGSQPQHF
TGTGCCAGCAGTCCCCTCCAACAGGGCGGGAGTCAGCCCCAGCATTTT
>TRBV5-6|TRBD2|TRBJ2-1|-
CASGPGTSGLLSYNEQFF
TGTGCCAGCGGCCCCGGGACTAGCGGACTACTCTCCTACAATGAGCAGTTCTTC
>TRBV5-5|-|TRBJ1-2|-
CASSLDPGQNYGYTF
TGTGCCAGCAGCTTGGATCCGGGACAAAACTATGGCTACACCTTC
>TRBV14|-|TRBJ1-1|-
CASSEGTYTEAFF
TGTGCCAGCAGCGAAGGTACTTACACTGAAGCTTTCTTT
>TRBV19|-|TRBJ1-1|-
CASSLHGGLGTEAFF
TGTGCCAGTAGTTTGCACGGGGGGCTCGGCACTGAAGCTTTCTTT
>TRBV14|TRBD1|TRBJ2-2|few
CASSQTGTGLTGELFF
TGTGCCAGCAGCCAGACCGGGACAGGCCTTACCGGGGAGCTGTTTTTT
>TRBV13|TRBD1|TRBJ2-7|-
CASSLGLNEGQGSHEQYF
TGTGCCAGCAGCTTAGGCCTAAATGAGGGACAGGGAAGCCACGAGCAGTACTTC
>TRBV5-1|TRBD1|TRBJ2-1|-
CASSSPTGMAYNEQFF
TGCGCCAGCAGCTCTCCGACAGGGATGGCCTACAATGAGCAGTTCTTC
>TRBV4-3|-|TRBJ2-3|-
CASSQEVGASTDTQYF
TGCGCCAGCAGCCAAGAAGTGGGGGCAAGCACAGATACGCAGTATTTT
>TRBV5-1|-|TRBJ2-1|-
CASSTDTVPYNEQFF
TGCGCCAGCAGTACTGACACTGTACCCTACAATGAGCAGTTCTTC
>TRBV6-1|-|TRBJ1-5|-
CASSPAGISNQPQHF
TGTGCCAGCTCCCCTGCAGGGATTAGCAATCAGCCCCAGCATTTT
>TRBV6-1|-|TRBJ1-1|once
CASSEAQGRAFF
TGTGCCAGCAGTGAAGCCCAGGGTAGAGCTTTCTTT
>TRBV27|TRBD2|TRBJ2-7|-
CASSPPPGRESYEQYF
TGTGCCAGCAGTCCACCCCCCGGGAGGGAATCCTACGAGCAGTACTTC
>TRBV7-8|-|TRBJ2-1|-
CASSLTGVGEQFF
TGTGCCAGCAGCCTCACGGGGGTCGGTGAGCAGTTCTTC
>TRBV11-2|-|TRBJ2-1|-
CASSLEYQINEQFF
TGTGCCAGCAGCTTAGAGTATCAGATAAATGAGCAGTTCTTC
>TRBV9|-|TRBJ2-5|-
CASSGSDGKETQYF
TGTGCCAGCAGCGGATCGGACGGGAAAGAGACCCAGTACTTC
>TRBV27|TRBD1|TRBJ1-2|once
CASSLTGQPHYGYTF
TGTGCCAGCAGTCTTACGGGACAGCCCCATTATGGCTACACCTTC
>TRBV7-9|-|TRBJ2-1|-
CASSPIRGSNEQFF
TGTGCCAGCAGCCCTATCAGGGGAAGCAATGAGCAGTTCTTC
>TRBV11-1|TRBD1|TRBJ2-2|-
CASSWTGGTGELFF
TGTGCCAGCAGCTGGACAGGGGGCACCGGGGAGCTGTTTTTT
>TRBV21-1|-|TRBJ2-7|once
CASSIRGGRNEQYF
TGTGCCAGCAGCATCAGGGGCGGGAGGAACGAGCAGTACTTC